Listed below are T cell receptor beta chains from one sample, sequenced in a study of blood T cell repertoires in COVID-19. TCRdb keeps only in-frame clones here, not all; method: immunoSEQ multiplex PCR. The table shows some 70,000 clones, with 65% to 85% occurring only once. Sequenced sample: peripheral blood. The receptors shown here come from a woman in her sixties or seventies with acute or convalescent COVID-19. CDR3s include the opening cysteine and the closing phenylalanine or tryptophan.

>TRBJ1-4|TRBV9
CASLEGHSNEKLFF
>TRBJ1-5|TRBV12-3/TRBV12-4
CASRPGSQPQHF
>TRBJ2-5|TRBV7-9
CASSVGTGGRETQYF
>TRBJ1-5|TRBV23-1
CASSHSWPRHNQPQHF
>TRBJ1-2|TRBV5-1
CASSSGRGDGYTF
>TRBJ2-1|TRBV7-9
CASSLDRGNEQFF
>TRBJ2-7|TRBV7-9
CASSLNTGVQNEQYF
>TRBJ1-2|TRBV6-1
CASSEPTGPNYGYTF
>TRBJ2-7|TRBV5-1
CASSLPGGEQYF
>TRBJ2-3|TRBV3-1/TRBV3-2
CASRQGARTDTQYF
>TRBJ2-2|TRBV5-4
CASSRDGELFF
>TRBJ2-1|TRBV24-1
CATSDPNPGVTSYNEQFF
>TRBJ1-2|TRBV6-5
CASMGGRGFIYGYTF
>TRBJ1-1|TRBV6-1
CASSDRTGWTEAFF
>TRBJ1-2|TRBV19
CASSILFQGAYGYTF
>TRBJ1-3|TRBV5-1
CASSLTGASGNTIYF
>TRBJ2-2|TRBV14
CASSLGQGFAGELFF
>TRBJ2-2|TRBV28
CASSSGQRYSPPGELFF
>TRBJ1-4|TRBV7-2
CASSLAAGMIGNEKLFF
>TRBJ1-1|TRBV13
CASSSPPTGGTNTEAFF